This TCR beta chain comes out of a study of blood T cell repertoires in COVID-19. Turning to the study itself: Acute and convalescent COVID-19 specimens originated in the United States, Italy and Spain.

The sample holds one count of this clone. In the study's own analysis: Reference gene primer amplification yielded estimated nucleated cell counts. The table came from immunoSEQ multiplex PCR; TCRdb's copy has only in-frame clones and leaves some out. D and trimming were read from the DNA, whereas the V and J calls and clone size are those reported in that table. The sample has around 190,000 clones; less than 90% are singletons. The CDR3 sequence is 15 residues long. Germline assignment: CDR1 LNHDA and CDR2 SQIVND (reference sequence). The V segment lost 7 bases and the J segment 4 bases; nucleotides outside the gene matches: 6.

The clonotype comes from a man in his sixties or seventies with active or convalescent COVID-19. The chain recombines TRBV19 with TRBJ2-1; 11 nucleotides match TRBD2. The material sequenced was peripheral blood. CDR3 DNA sequence: TGTGCCAGTACCCGGACTAGCGGGCAGTACAATGAGCAGTTCTTC. Encoded protein: CASTRTSGQYNEQFF.